Described below is a single TCR beta chain sequence and its context. Assay: immunoSEQ multiplex PCR; the TCRdb copy retains only in-frame clones and omits some. The sample lists approximately 99,000 clones, 95% occurring once. The data are from a study of technical replicates of blood from a few donors. Material: T cells isolated from PBMCs. The receptor's source is a human donor in good health.

The CDR3 here is CASSPTGGYEQYF. The DNA of the CDR3 is TGTGCCAGCAGCCCAACAGGGGGCTACGAGCAGTACTTC. The J gene is TRBJ2-7, the V gene TRBV7-9; 8 bases agree with TRBD1. The junction had 3 bases not matched to a gene; V was cut back by 5 bases and J by 3 bases. Germline loops: CDR1 SEHNR, CDR2 FQNEAQ (reference sequence). CDR3 length: 13 residues.